Listed below are T cell receptor beta chains from one sample, sequenced in a study of blood T cell repertoires in COVID-19. The assay was immunoSEQ multiplex PCR, and TCRdb's table has in-frame clones only and misses some. Altogether hundreds of thousands of clones are present, about nine tenths being singletons, with the ten largest covering roughly an eighth. The sequenced material came from peripheral blood. The origin of the receptors is a woman between 55 and 75 years old with acute or convalescent COVID-19. The conserved cysteine and the conserved F or W are not part of the CDR3 here. Each record gives: J gene, V gene, CDR3 protein.

TRBJ2-7 | TRBV28 | ASSKLGGQYEQY
TRBJ2-5 | TRBV14 | ASSTSSGQETQY
TRBJ1-2 | TRBV7-9 | ASSAWTGANYGYT
TRBJ2-7 | TRBV5-4 | ASSAGGKYEQY
TRBJ2-1 | TRBV7-9 | ASRSPAGGYSYNEQF
TRBJ2-7 | TRBV7-3 | ASSEGAGTRNYEQY
TRBJ1-3 | TRBV10-2 | ASSRDSGNTIY
TRBJ2-3 | TRBV28 | ASSLGTSGGLIADTQY
TRBJ2-1 | TRBV5-4 | ASSIRSNLRGEQF
TRBJ1-5 | TRBV25-1 | ASSDGQLSNQPQH
TRBJ1-6 | TRBV4-3 | ASSQEIRNRPSSYNSPLH
TRBJ1-1 | TRBV5-4 | ASSLGGRQGTEAF
TRBJ1-2 | TRBV19 | ASSPPVQGGGYT
TRBJ1-2 | TRBV28 | ASSYYGTVATNNYGYT
TRBJ1-3 | TRBV28 | ASTFRGIGNTIY
TRBJ2-3 | TRBV27 | ASSLWGRGRGGTSTDTQY
TRBJ1-2 | TRBV28 | ASSPGGAVTANYGYT
TRBJ2-1 | TRBV18 | ASSNAVGVDGEQF
TRBJ1-5 | TRBV6-5 | ASRQGASNQPQH
TRBJ2-1 | TRBV6-2/TRBV6-3 | ASSPGTGSYNEQF
TRBJ2-1 | TRBV7-3 | ASTLGGRLDPYNEQF
TRBJ2-1 | TRBV19 | ASSISSTSYNEQF
TRBJ2-1 | TRBV7-3 | ASSLKSSGSYNEQF
TRBJ1-2 | TRBV11-2 | ASSPTSGYT
TRBJ1-1 | TRBV28 | ASTTGYISEAF
TRBJ2-3 | TRBV19 | ASSFRRQGAIDTQY
TRBJ2-1 | TRBV6-2/TRBV6-3 | ASSYGPNYNEQF
TRBJ2-5 | TRBV27 | ASSLGRSRNGAQY
TRBJ2-7 | TRBV19 | ATQGQGMGYEQY